Listed below are T cell receptor beta chains from one sample, sequenced in a study of T cells in localized non-small cell lung cancer. Profiled with immunoSEQ multiplex PCR; TCRdb holds only in-frame clones, not every one. The sample yields roughly 24,000 clones, roughly 80% seen once. The sequencing used peripheral blood, collected before any cancer treatment. The source is a man aged 40-75 years with stage III squamous cell lung carcinoma. Each CDR3 is given with its conserved first and last residue. A D gene is named only where the DNA matches it firmly. Part of the rows lack a size; the others show once, few, many or a class for expanded clones.

d_gene,j_gene,abundance,v_gene,CDR3aa,CDR3nt
.,TRBJ2-6,once,TRBV5-1,CASSWYPGANVLTF,TGCGCCAGCAGCTGGTACCCTGGGGCCAACGTCCTGACTTTC
.,TRBJ2-5,.,TRBV7-8,CASSSLSGGQETQYF,TGTGCCAGCAGCTCACTATCCGGGGGCCAAGAGACCCAGTACTTC
TRBD1,TRBJ2-5,.,TRBV9,CASSAGQGGTQYF,TGTGCCAGCAGCGCTGGACAGGGTGGGACCCAGTACTTC
.,TRBJ1-3,.,TRBV6-6,CASSSDHGNTIYF,TGTGCCAGCAGTTCCGACCATGGAAACACCATATATTTT
TRBD2,TRBJ2-5,.,TRBV7-9,CASSYSGGGGRRTQYF,TGTGCCAGCAGCTACAGTGGCGGGGGTGGTAGAAGGACCCAGTACTTC
.,TRBJ2-6,once,TRBV4-1,CASSPEGSGANVLTF,TGCGCCAGCAGCCCCGAAGGCTCTGGGGCCAACGTCCTGACTTTC
TRBD2,TRBJ2-3,.,TRBV6-5,CASSFLAGVTTDTQYF,TGTGCCAGCAGTTTTCTAGCGGGGGTCACCACAGATACGCAGTATTTT
TRBD2,TRBJ2-3,.,TRBV9,CASSVAGTSFGTDTQYF,TGTGCCAGCAGCGTAGCGGGGACTAGCTTCGGCACAGATACGCAGTATTTT
TRBD1,TRBJ2-7,.,TRBV5-4,CASSLGDSSSYEQYF,TGTGCCAGCAGCTTGGGGGACAGCAGCTCCTACGAGCAGTACTTC
.,TRBJ1-6,.,TRBV2,CASSSWGNSPLHF,TGTGCCAGCAGCTCGTGGGGTAATTCACCCCTCCACTTT
TRBD1,TRBJ1-4,.,TRBV9,CASSASRGLRANEKLFF,TGTGCCAGCAGCGCCTCAAGGGGGCTCAGGGCTAATGAAAAACTGTTTTTT
TRBD2,TRBJ2-3,.,TRBV9,CASSVATSGGSVTDTQYF,TGTGCCAGCAGCGTTGCGACTAGCGGGGGTTCTGTCACAGATACGCAGTATTTT
.,TRBJ1-1,.,TRBV7-9,CASSLGSTTEAFF,TGTGCCAGCAGCTTGGGCAGTACAACTGAAGCTTTCTTT
.,TRBJ1-1,.,TRBV19,CASSMGGLTEAFF,TGTGCCAGTAGTATGGGGGGGCTTACTGAAGCTTTCTTT
.,TRBJ2-1,.,TRBV25-1,CASSRPVFGDFNIGEQFF,TGTGCCAGCAGTCGCCCAGTGTTTGGGGACTTCAATATTGGTGAGCAGTTCTTC
.,TRBJ1-5,.,TRBV6-6,CASRMASNQPQHF,TGTGCCAGCAGAATGGCTAGCAATCAGCCCCAGCATTTT
.,TRBJ2-3,.,TRBV19,CASSAGTGTDTQYF,TGTGCCAGTAGTGCTGGGACGGGCACAGATACGCAGTATTTT
.,TRBJ2-5,.,TRBV7-8,CASRRDLRRETQYF,TGTGCCAGCAGGAGGGACCTCCGCAGAGAGACCCAGTACTTC
.,TRBJ1-1,.,TRBV20-1,CSARGHTEAFF,TGCAGTGCTAGGGGTCACACTGAAGCTTTCTTT
.,TRBJ2-2,once,TRBV27,CASSSLAGRGELFF,TGTGCCAGCAGTTCCCTCGCGGGGCGCGGGGAGCTGTTTTTT
TRBD1,TRBJ2-2,.,TRBV5-1,CASRPQGRNTGELFF,TGCGCCAGCAGACCACAGGGGCGAAACACCGGGGAGCTGTTTTTT
.,TRBJ2-3,.,TRBV29-1,CSVLIGVADTQYF,TGCAGCGTCCTAATCGGGGTGGCGGATACGCAGTATTTT
.,TRBJ1-1,once,TRBV7-8,CASSYRVVSGRTTEAFF,TGTGCCAGTAGCTACAGGGTGGTCTCCGGACGGACCACTGAAGCTTTCTTT
.,TRBJ2-1,.,TRBV5-4,CASSLDGTYNEQFF,TGTGCCAGCAGCTTGGACGGAACCTACAATGAGCAGTTCTTC
TRBD2,TRBJ2-1,.,TRBV6-6,CASSIVGGGEQFF,TGTGCCAGCAGCATCGTGGGCGGGGGTGAGCAGTTCTTC
.,TRBJ2-5,.,TRBV9,CASSVGGPHETQYF,TGTGCCAGCAGCGTCGGGGGGCCGCACGAGACCCAGTACTTC
.,TRBJ2-1,.,TRBV5-8,CASSLSEQFF,TGTGCCAGCAGCTTGAGTGAGCAGTTCTTC
TRBD2,TRBJ2-5,.,TRBV5-1,CASSPGLAGKETQYF,TGCGCCAGCAGCCCGGGACTAGCGGGAAAAGAGACCCAGTACTTC
.,TRBJ2-1,.,TRBV30,CAWSVRSGSYNEQFF,TGTGCCTGGAGTGTACGAAGCGGGTCCTACAATGAGCAGTTCTTC
TRBD1,TRBJ1-5,few,TRBV4-1,CASSQSHVRGPQPQHF,TGCGCCAGCAGCCAATCGCACGTCAGGGGGCCTCAGCCCCAGCATTTT
TRBD2,TRBJ2-7,.,TRBV10-3,CAIRDLTSGESYF,TGTGCCATCAGAGACCTGACTAGCGGAGAGTCATACTTC
TRBD2,TRBJ2-3,once,TRBV19,CASRTSGRAADTQYF,TGTGCCAGTAGGACTAGCGGGAGGGCGGCAGATACGCAGTATTTT
.,TRBJ2-4,.,TRBV10-1,CASSGDNKNIQYF,TGCGCCAGCAGTGGGGACAACAAAAACATTCAGTACTTC
TRBD1,TRBJ1-1,.,TRBV11-2,CASSTRQGDFTEAFF,TGTGCCAGCAGCACCCGACAGGGGGACTTCACTGAAGCTTTCTTT
.,TRBJ2-3,.,TRBV5-8,CASSPEVASTDTQYF,TGTGCCAGCAGCCCGGAAGTCGCTAGCACAGATACGCAGTATTTT
.,TRBJ2-1,.,TRBV7-9,CASSLEPNEQFF,TGTGCCAGCAGCTTAGAACCGAATGAGCAGTTCTTC
.,TRBJ1-1,.,TRBV7-3,CASSVIGGVEAFF,TGTGCCAGCAGCGTTATCGGCGGGGTTGAAGCTTTCTTT
.,TRBJ1-1,.,TRBV14,CASSQDLGEGNTEAFF,TGTGCCAGCAGCCAAGATCTGGGGGAGGGGAACACTGAAGCTTTCTTT
.,TRBJ2-1,.,TRBV7-2,CASSLGNRQFF,TGTGCCAGCAGCTTAGGAAACCGGCAGTTCTTC
.,TRBJ2-1,.,TRBV4-2,CASSQDRDEQFF,TGTGCCAGCAGCCAAGACAGAGATGAGCAGTTCTTC
.,TRBJ2-2,.,TRBV2,CATRGQLSGELFF,TGTGCCACCCGGGGCCAGCTAAGCGGGGAGCTGTTTTTT